This record covers a single T cell receptor beta chain. This entry is derived from a study of blood T cell repertoires in COVID-19. Background on the study: Whether acute or convalescent, the COVID-19 samples came from the United States, Italy and Spain. T cells, B-cell-depleted T cells, or PBMCs provided the cDNA or gDNA that served as material.

Authors' data handling: The authors estimated nucleated cell counts from reference gene primer amplification. Generated by immunoSEQ multiplex PCR, the TCRdb table keeps only in-frame clones and is missing some. V and J calls plus clone size are reproduced from that table; the DNA served to infer D and trimming. This table has about 280,000 clones, roughly 88% appearing once. Sequencing was carried out using peripheral blood. This clonotype was obtained from a man in his late teens or twenties with active or convalescent COVID-19.

The DNA for the CDR3 is TGTGCCAGCGCCGAGACTAGCGGGGGGGTATACAATGAGCAGTTCTTC. Protein sequence: CASAETSGGVYNEQFF. The chain couples TRBV6-4 to TRBJ2-1; 14 bases line up with TRBD2. Trimming at V came to 8 bases and at J to 4 bases, leaving 7 bases not matched to a gene. Germline V lookup: CDR1 MRHNA, CDR2 SNTAGT. The CDR3 sequence is 16 residues long.